The entry that follows covers one TCR beta chain sequence. Its antigen is as yet unknown. Culture proceeded for approximately 10 days, and CD4+ T cells were then isolated. Nucleocapsid antibody tests were negative, and the vaccine recipients had no prior SARS-CoV-2 infection. Cultures got half-medium changes with IL-2 on days 3 and 7. The data derive from a study of vaccination effects on CD4 cells after COVID-19. Study-level background: Expansion of antigen-specific CD4+ T cells with viral peptide pools was carried out by the ViraFEST assay before sequencing.

The study, taken as a whole, reports: Late post-vaccination samples showed marked contraction of infection- and vaccine-induced clones.

Using immunoSEQ multiplex PCR, the repertoire was profiled, and TCRdb retains in-frame clones only, with some absent. The table records roughly 48,000 clones, approximately 65% of them present only once. CDR1 and CDR2 from the germline V gene are GTSNPN and SVGIG (reference sequence). This CDR3 is built from 13 residues. V was trimmed by 1 base and J by 4 bases, leaving 8 bases between them. The chain combines TRBV30 with TRBJ1-3; D remains ambiguous. The source is a human donor who received a COVID-19 vaccine. Sequencing was performed on CD4+ T cells from PBMCs cultured without peptide, taken before COVID-19 vaccination. Here the CDR3 DNA reads TGTGCCTGGAGTGGGACGGCGGGAAACACCATATATTTT. Amino acids: CAWSGTAGNTIYF.